Presented here are 29 T cell receptor beta chains from one specimen sequenced in a study of blood T cell repertoires in COVID-19. Clones were read by immunoSEQ multiplex PCR, and TCRdb kept only the in-frame ones, dropping some. The sample includes just over 45,000 clones, more than 75% seen only once; the top ten take about 5%. Sample: peripheral blood. The source is a human donor in a cohort sampled during active COVID-19.

This clone was seen a few times. The chain has TRBV5-6 and TRBJ2-1; 11 bases are a match to TRBD2. The germline V gene has CDR1 SGHDT and CDR2 YYEEEE. J gave up 12 bases and V 3 bases, and 5 bases lay outside the gene matches. The CDR3 spans 13 residues. The CDR3 DNA is TGTGCCAGCAGCTCACTAGCGGGAGTACCGCAGTTCTTC. It yields the protein CASSSLAGVPQFF.

The rearrangement uses TRBV3-1 (or the pseudogene TRBV3-2) and TRBJ2-5; 8 nucleotides agree with TRBD2. The CDR3 totals 14 residues. With 5 bases clipped from V and 2 bases from J, the junction kept 4 bases outside the gene matches. CDR1 LGHDT and CDR2 YNNKEL come from the germline V gene (reference sequence). The CDR3: CASSFSGTQETQYF. The CDR3, as DNA: TGTGCCAGCAGCTTTAGCGGGACGCAAGAGACCCAGTACTTC.

The chain uses TRBV6-6 and TRBJ2-4; 10 nucleotides line up with TRBD2. Germline loops: CDR1 MNHNY, CDR2 SVGAGI (reference sequence). This CDR3 spans 18 amino acids. With 6 bases clipped from V and 0 bases from J, the junction kept 11 bases outside the gene matches. The CDR3 DNA reads TGTGCCAGCAGACGAGCGGGAGGGTCTAAATTAGCCAAAAACATTCAGTACTTC. This translates into CASRRAGGSKLAKNIQYF.

As DNA, the CDR3 is TGTGCCAGCATTGCTAGCGGGAGTTCAGATACGCAGTATTTT. It codes for CASIASGSSDTQYF. J is TRBJ2-3 and V is TRBV25-1, with 10 positions matching TRBD2. The V gene's germline CDR1 is MGHDK and CDR2 SYGVNS. The CDR3 covers 14 residues. With 7 bases clipped from V and 4 bases from J, the junction kept 5 bases outside the gene matches.

The rearrangement uses TRBV18 and TRBJ2-1, with 12 nucleotides matching TRBD1. CDR1 is KGHSH, CDR2 LQKENI, per germline. V lost 3 bases and J lost 7; bases outside the gene matches: 10. This CDR3 is built from 17 residues. The CDR3 protein is CASSPRDRGRVMNEQFF. The CDR3 DNA reads as TGTGCCAGCTCACCCAGGGACAGGGGGCGTGTAATGAATGAGCAGTTCTTC.

The chain joins TRBV11-2 to TRBJ2-4; maybe TRBD2 (6 bases). V dropped 5 bases and J dropped 1 base, with 18 bases sitting between them. Per germline, CDR1 SGHAT and CDR2 FQNNGV. CDR3 length equals 17 residues. CDR3 amino acids: CASSPRRTKGAKNIQYF. The CDR3 DNA reads TGTGCCAGCAGCCCGAGGCGGACTAAGGGGGCCAAAAACATTCAGTACTTC. Full variable domain (missing parts from reference TRBV11-2 and TRBJ2-4): EAGVAQSPRYKIIEKRQSVAFWCNPISGHATLYWYQQILGQGPKLLIQFQNNGVVDDSQLPKDRFSAERLKGVDSTLKIQPAKLEDSAVYLCASSPRRTKGAKNIQYFGAGTRLSVL.

This rearrangement joins TRBV6-6 to TRBJ2-1; TRBD2 is a possible D gene (5 bases). CDR1 and CDR2 (germline): MNHNY, SVGAGI (reference sequence). V shed 4 bases and J shed 9 bases, with 10 bases lying between them. This CDR3 has 12 amino acids. The CDR3 loop is CASSSRTAEQFF. CDR3 bases: TGTGCCAGCAGTTCTAGGACTGCTGAGCAGTTCTTC.

V and J are TRBV19 and TRBJ1-5; possible D gene TRBD1, 6 bases. CDR1 and CDR2 (germline): LNHDA, SQIVND (reference sequence). CDR3 length: 15 amino acids. V was pared by 0 bases and J by 3 bases, with 9 bases between. This chain's CDR3 is CASSIEGGPNQPQHF. CDR3 DNA: TGTGCCAGTAGTATAGAGGGGGGGCCCAATCAGCCCCAGCATTTT.

This clone came up once. The chain carries TRBV9 and TRBJ2-7; 10 bases align to TRBD2. CDR1 is SGDLS, CDR2 YYNGEE, per germline. This CDR3 comprises 16 residues. V gave up 0 bases and J gave up 3 bases; unmatched junction bases: 6. The CDR3 reads CASSVGEEREGYEQYF. The CDR3 DNA sequence: TGTGCCAGCAGCGTAGGTGAGGAGCGGGAGGGCTACGAGCAGTACTTC.

The rearrangement uses TRBV5-1 and TRBJ1-4, with 11 positions matching TRBD1. The CDR3 runs 18 residues. The V and J ends lost 4 bases and 8 bases, in that order; junction bases with no gene match: 16. Germline loops: CDR1 SGHRS, CDR2 YFSETQ. CDR3 nucleotide sequence: TGCGCCAGCAGCACGAAAACCGGGACAGGGGGGCGAGCGGAAAAACTGTTTTTT. Protein product: CASSTKTGTGGRAEKLFF.

CDR3 sequence reads: CASSLGLADTKNIQYF. CDR3 DNA: TGTGCCAGCAGCCTTGGACTAGCGGACACCAAAAACATTCAGTACTTC. V gene TRBV4-2 combines with J gene TRBJ2-4, with 10 nucleotides matching TRBD2. The CDR3 is 16 residues long. After removal of 4 bases from V and 2 bases from J, the junction contained 5 bases not matched to a gene. Germline CDR1 reads LGHNA; CDR2 reads YNFKEQ.

V is TRBV29-1 and J is TRBJ1-1, with 7 bases matching TRBD1. Germline loops: CDR1 SQVTM, CDR2 ANQGSEA. V shed 7 bases, J shed 0 bases, and the junction held 11 bases outside the gene matches. The CDR3 loop spans 15 amino acids. The CDR3 reads CSGKTGKLMNTEAFF. The CDR3 nucleotides read TGCAGCGGCAAGACAGGGAAGCTGATGAACACTGAAGCTTTCTTT.

The J gene is TRBJ2-5, the V gene TRBV27; D is unclear. This CDR3 spans 13 amino acids. V gave up 5 bases and J gave up 2 bases, with 9 bases separating them. Germline CDR1 reads MNHEY; CDR2 reads SMNVEV (reference sequence). Written as DNA, the CDR3 is TGTGCCAGCAGTCCGAGATGGCAAGAGACCCAGTACTTC. This gives the protein CASSPRWQETQYF.

CDR3 in amino acids: CASRDRYNEQFF. The CDR3 DNA reads TGTGCCAGCAGGGACAGGTACAATGAGCAGTTCTTC. V gene TRBV7-9 combines with J gene TRBJ2-1; 7 nucleotides align to TRBD1. The trim removed 6 bases at V and 4 bases at J, leaving 0 bases unmatched. Per germline, CDR1 SEHNR and CDR2 FQNEAQ (reference sequence). The CDR3 runs 12 residues.

This sequence joins TRBV27 and TRBJ2-7, with D perhaps matching TRBD1 (6 bases). Germline-derived CDR1 and CDR2 are MNHEY and SMNVEV (reference sequence). V gave up 0 bases and J gave up 3 bases, with 12 bases separating them. The CDR3 totals 15 residues. For the CDR3, the DNA is TGTGCCAGCAGTTTATCAGGCCAGGGGTTCTACGAGCAGTACTTC. Translating gives CASSLSGQGFYEQYF.

This rearrangement joins TRBV7-3 to TRBJ2-1; no clear D. The CDR3 totals 14 residues. Germline assignment: CDR1 SGHTA and CDR2 FQGTGA. The V and J ends lost 0 bases and 8 bases respectively, with 11 bases between them. CDR3 protein: CASSLTIPGHEQFF. The CDR3 DNA reads TGTGCCAGCAGCTTAACGATACCAGGCCATGAGCAGTTCTTC.

V gene TRBV9 combines with J gene TRBJ2-3; TRBD2 might be the D (6 bases). CDR1 and CDR2 (germline): SGDLS, YYNGEE. V lost 3 bases to trimming and J lost 6 bases, with 20 bases between them. The CDR3 runs 16 residues. The CDR3 region is CASSGRGTEFSDTQYF. The CDR3 coding sequence is TGTGCCAGCAGCGGTCGGGGGACTGAGTTTTCGGATACGCAGTATTTT.

J is TRBJ2-5 and V is TRBV15; TRBD2 matches 9 bases. This CDR3 comprises 16 residues. V shed 0 bases, J shed 2 bases, and the junction held 4 bases outside the gene matches. Looked up from germline, CDR1 is LNHNV and CDR2 is YYDKDF (reference sequence). CDR3: CATSRDPAGGQETQYF. The DNA of the CDR3 is TGTGCCACCAGCAGAGATCCGGCGGGAGGGCAAGAGACCCAGTACTTC.

This chain connects TRBV15 to TRBJ1-5; no firm D call. This CDR3 comprises 13 residues. V was shortened by 5 bases and J by 6 bases, with 11 bases between the two germline ends. The germline V gene has CDR1 LNHNV and CDR2 YYDKDF (reference sequence). CDR3 DNA: TGTGCCACCAGCTTGAGTCCCTTTCAGCCCCAGCATTTT. Residues: CATSLSPFQPQHF.

The rearrangement uses TRBV19 and TRBJ2-3; D perhaps matches TRBD1 (6 bases). The CDR3 runs to 15 residues. Per germline, CDR1 LNHDA and CDR2 SQIVND (reference sequence). Trimming removed 3 bases from V and 6 bases from J, with 16 bases in between. CDR3 bases: TGTGCCAGTAGTATCCGGGACACCCTAGGGGATACGCAGTATTTT. Its protein product is CASSIRDTLGDTQYF.

This clone was seen a handful of times. The chain links TRBV2 to TRBJ2-1; 8 nucleotides match TRBD2. V lost 6 bases, J lost 14 bases, and 3 bases stayed unmatched. The CDR3 runs 10 residues. Per the germline V gene, CDR1 is SNHLY and CDR2 is FYNNEI. CDR3 DNA: TGTGCCAGCAGAGCCGGGGGGGAGTTCTTC. Its translation: CASRAGGEFF.

CDR3 sequence: CASSPIAGGPNSGELFF. The DNA for the CDR3 is TGTGCCAGCTCACCCATAGCGGGAGGTCCCAATTCCGGGGAGCTGTTTTTT. V usage is TRBV18 and J usage is TRBJ2-2, with TRBD2 identical over 10 bases. CDR3 size: 17 residues. Germline CDR1 is KGHSH and CDR2 is LQKENI. V gave up 3 bases and J gave up 6 bases; unmatched junction bases: 10.

The chain uses TRBV11-2 and TRBJ2-7; 7 bases map to TRBD1. V was clipped by 6 bases and J by 0 bases; unmatched bases: 5. Germline V lookup: CDR1 SGHAT, CDR2 FQNNGV. This CDR3 spans 14 amino acids. The CDR3 DNA follows: TGTGCCAGCAGGCCCGGGACAGTCTCCTACGAGCAGTACTTC. Protein sequence: CASRPGTVSYEQYF.

The chain combines TRBV14 with TRBJ2-7, with D maybe TRBD1 (5 bases). CDR1 and CDR2 from the germline V gene are SGHDN and FVKESK. The CDR3 is made up of 13 amino acids. The V end was cut by 4 bases, the J end by 10 bases, with 17 bases between. The CDR3 sequence: CASSLLSRASQYF. The CDR3 coding sequence is TGTGCCAGCAGCCTACTCAGCAGGGCTTCCCAGTACTTC.

V gene TRBV19 combines with J gene TRBJ2-7; the match to TRBD2 covers 12 bases. The CDR3 is 13 amino acids. After removal of 4 bases from V and 6 bases from J, the junction contained 1 base not matched to a gene. Germline CDR1 LNHDA, CDR2 SQIVND (reference sequence). The CDR3 sequence is CASSKLAGGEQYF. The CDR3 DNA reads as TGTGCCAGTAGTAAACTAGCGGGAGGCGAGCAGTACTTC.

This sequence joins TRBV5-5 and TRBJ2-5; TRBD1 matches at 8 bases. The length of the CDR3 is 13 residues. After removal of 5 bases from V and 3 bases from J, the junction contained 3 bases not matched to a gene. From germline, CDR1 is SGHKS and CDR2 YYEKEE (reference sequence). Written as DNA, the CDR3 is TGTGCCAGCAGAAGGACAGGGAAAGAGACCCAGTACTTC. This encodes CASRRTGKETQYF. Looking up the rest from reference TRBV5-5 and TRBJ2-5 gives the full variable domain: DAGVTQSPTHLIKTRGQQVTLRCSPISGHKSVSWYQQVLGQGPQFIFQYYEKEERGRGNFPDRFSARQFPNYSSELNVNALLLGDSALYLCASRRTGKETQYFGPGTRLLVL.

The gene calls are TRBV6-5 and TRBJ1-2; D remains ambiguous. The V gene lost 0 bases and the J gene lost 7 bases, with 12 bases spanning the gap. The CDR3 has 14 amino acids. CDR1 MNHEY and CDR2 SVGAGI come from the germline V gene. The CDR3 bases are TGTGCCAGCAGTTACTCGTTCTCGGGGTTTGGCTACACCTTC. Amino acids: CASSYSFSGFGYTF.

The rearrangement joins TRBV6-5 to TRBJ2-1; D gene uncertain. The CDR3 spans 15 residues. Trimming took off 7 bases at V and 7 bases at J, with 20 bases between the two ends. Germline V lookup: CDR1 MNHEY, CDR2 SVGAGI. In nucleotides, the CDR3 is TGTGCCAGCACCACCGGCCGGAGAACTTTAAATGAGCAGTTCTTC. It codes for CASTTGRRTLNEQFF.

The gene calls are TRBV11-2 and TRBJ2-1, with TRBD2 matching over 11 bases. Per germline, CDR1 SGHAT and CDR2 FQNNGV. This CDR3 has 16 amino acids. V dropped 6 bases and J dropped 5; count of bases not matched to a gene: 9. Here the CDR3 reads CASRISGTSGNNEQFF. As DNA, the CDR3 is TGTGCCAGCAGGATCTCCGGGACTAGCGGTAACAATGAGCAGTTCTTC.